One sample yielded the 27 T cell receptor beta chains listed below, sequenced in a study of cytomegalovirus exposure and HLA in healthy donors. PCR used 60 Vbeta primers and 13 Jbeta primers. Clones were read by immunoSEQ multiplex PCR, and TCRdb kept only the in-frame ones, dropping some. The data contain roughly 120,000 clones, around 80% of them singletons. Sample: PBMCs. These receptors came from a woman aged 18-29 years in good health and CMV-seronegative.

CDR3 nucleotide sequence: TGCAGCGTTGGGAAGAAGGGACAGGGCACAGATACGCAGTATTTT. Protein product: CSVGKKGQGTDTQYF. The chain joins TRBV29-1 to TRBJ2-3; TRBD1 aligns across 8 bases. Germline CDR1 is SQVTM and CDR2 is ANQGSEA. The V segment lost 4 bases and the J segment 1 base; nucleotides outside the gene matches: 7. The CDR3 has 15 residues.

This CDR3 reads CATSSLTGGPTGELFF. The CDR3 DNA reads as TGTGCCACCAGCAGTCTAACAGGGGGCCCTACCGGGGAGCTGTTTTTT. The chain carries TRBV15 and TRBJ2-2; 9 bases are a match to TRBD1. V lost 3 bases to trimming and J lost 5 bases; unmatched junction nucleotides: 7. Germline values: CDR1 LNHNV, CDR2 YYDKDF (reference sequence). This CDR3 has 16 residues.

Written as DNA, the CDR3 is TGTGCCAGCAGCCACAGGGGGCCTAACACCGGGGAGCTGTTTTTT. Its protein product is CASSHRGPNTGELFF. The chain couples TRBV11-2 to TRBJ2-2; 9 bases line up with TRBD1. The V and J ends lost 5 bases and 2 bases, in that order; junction bases with no gene match: 3. CDR1 is SGHAT and CDR2 is FQNNGV in the germline V gene. The CDR3 has 15 amino acids. Drawing the rest from reference TRBV11-2 and TRBJ2-2, the complete variable domain is EAGVAQSPRYKIIEKRQSVAFWCNPISGHATLYWYQQILGQGPKLLIQFQNNGVVDDSQLPKDRFSAERLKGVDSTLKIQPAKLEDSAVYLCASSHRGPNTGELFFGEGSRLTVL.

The rearrangement joins TRBV4-2 to TRBJ1-1, with TRBD1 matching 7 bases. CDR1 is LGHNA, CDR2 YNFKEQ, per germline. Losses at the gene ends were 4 bases for V and 2 bases for J; bases not matched to a gene: 10. This CDR3 has 16 residues. As DNA, the CDR3 is TGTGCCAGCAGCCTACAGGGGAGGTTCCCCAACACTGAAGCTTTCTTT. Translating gives CASSLQGRFPNTEAFF.

The gene calls are TRBV11-2 and TRBJ1-3, with D possibly being TRBD1 (6 bases). CDR1 and CDR2 (germline): SGHAT, FQNNGV. The CDR3 is 18 amino acids. Trimming took off 2 bases at V and 1 base at J, with 18 bases between the two ends. The CDR3 sequence is CASSLFRSTGFSGNTIYF. The CDR3 DNA sequence: TGTGCCAGCAGCTTATTTCGTTCGACAGGCTTTTCTGGAAACACCATATATTTT.

The V and J genes are TRBV19 and TRBJ1-5; D is possibly TRBD1 (6 bases). This CDR3 is 14 amino acids long. Looked up from germline, CDR1 is LNHDA and CDR2 is SQIVND (reference sequence). Deletions cut 5 bases from V and 6 bases from J, with 14 bases between. The CDR3 DNA reads as TGTGCCAGTAGTCTGGGGGGGGACACTCAGCCCCAGCATTTT. Translation: CASSLGGDTQPQHF.

The V and J genes are TRBV5-1 and TRBJ1-1; 10 bases are shared with TRBD1. The V segment lost 1 base and the J segment 10 bases; nucleotides outside the gene matches: 7. From germline, CDR1 is SGHRS and CDR2 YFSETQ. The CDR3 contains 14 residues. The CDR3 reads CASSLTKGQGTAFF. DNA of the CDR3: TGCGCCAGCAGCTTGACGAAGGGACAGGGGACAGCTTTCTTT.

The rearrangement joins TRBV7-9 to TRBJ1-2, with D perhaps matching TRBD1 (5 bases). V was clipped by 5 bases and J by 8 bases, with 21 bases between them. The germline V gene encodes CDR1 SEHNR and CDR2 FQNEAQ (reference sequence). The CDR3 is 15 residues long. The CDR3 protein is CASSLGHDTPGGYTF. Here the CDR3 DNA reads TGTGCCAGCAGCCTAGGACACGATACCCCGGGGGGCTACACCTTC.

The V call is TRBV27, the J call TRBJ1-1; no clear D gene. The germline V and J ends were trimmed by 5 bases and 0 bases, with 13 bases remaining between them. The CDR3 has 15 amino acids. Germline CDR1 and CDR2: MNHEY and SMNVEV (reference sequence). The DNA for the CDR3 is TGTGCCAGCAGTCCCGACCGGGAGCTGAACACTGAAGCTTTCTTT. Translated, it gives CASSPDRELNTEAFF.

CDR3 DNA: TGTGCTAGTGGTTTAGAAAGGGGGCAAGGTGCCGGGGAGCTGTTTTTT. Translation: CASGLERGQGAGELFF. V usage is TRBV12-5 and J usage is TRBJ2-2, with 7 positions matching TRBD1. From germline, CDR1 is LGHNT and CDR2 FRNRAP. The CDR3 length is 16 residues. J lost 6 bases, V lost 3 bases, and 10 bases had no gene match.

This chain links TRBV7-2 with TRBJ1-1, with TRBD1 matching 8 bases. J lost 6 bases, V lost 5 bases, and 8 bases had no gene match. CDR1 is SGHTA, CDR2 FQGNSA, per germline. The length of the CDR3 is 14 residues. The CDR3 sequence: CASSVRQGYSEAFF. CDR3 nucleotides: TGTGCCAGCAGCGTACGACAGGGGTACTCTGAAGCTTTCTTT. The variable domain in full, completed from reference TRBV7-2 and TRBJ1-1, reads GAGVSQSPSNKVTEKGKDVELRCDPISGHTALYWYRQSLGQGLEFLIYFQGNSAPDKSGLPSDRFSAERTGGSVSTLTIQRTQQEDSAVYLCASSVRQGYSEAFFGQGTRLTVV.

Only one count was recorded for this clone. This sequence joins TRBV21-1 and TRBJ1-1; TRBD1 is the table's D call and was not checked against the DNA. TRBV21-1 is designated a pseudogene. This CDR3 has 15 amino acids. The chain's CDR3 is CASSKGDRVNTEAFF. In DNA, the CDR3 is TGTGCCAGCAGCAAAGGGGACAGGGTGAACACTGAAGCTTTCTTT.

V and J are TRBV14 and TRBJ2-3; D is possibly TRBD2 (5 bases). The V gene's germline CDR1 is SGHDN and CDR2 FVKESK. Trimming stripped 4 bases from V and 0 bases from J, with 11 bases between. The CDR3 is 15 amino acids. The CDR3 sequence is CASSPDFRSTDTQYF. Written as DNA, the CDR3 is TGTGCCAGCAGCCCGGACTTTCGCAGCACAGATACGCAGTATTTT.

The chain combines TRBV6-1 with TRBJ2-7, with a possible D match to TRBD1 (6 bases). V gave up 6 bases and J gave up 2 bases, with 11 bases separating them. Germline V gene data show CDR1 as MNHNS and CDR2 as SASEGT. The CDR3 loop spans 13 amino acids. CDR3 DNA sequence: TGTGCCAGCAGCCTACAGGGTCCCTACGAGCAGTACTTC. This translates into CASSLQGPYEQYF.

V and J are TRBV30 and TRBJ1-1; D possibly corresponds to TRBD1 (5 bases). Germline lookup yields CDR1 GTSNPN and CDR2 SVGIG (reference sequence). The germline V and J ends were trimmed by 8 bases and 2 bases, with 18 bases remaining between them. The CDR3 is 14 residues long. The CDR3 reads CAGHRTTVNTEAFF. The CDR3 coding sequence is TGTGCCGGACACAGGACTACGGTCAACACTGAAGCTTTCTTT.

The DNA of the CDR3 is TGTGCCAGCAGCCTCGGGACAGGGGGGCGGTACACTGAAGCTTTCTTT. It yields the protein CASSLGTGGRYTEAFF. The V gene is TRBV7-8, the J gene TRBJ1-1; 11 nucleotides line up with TRBD1. V trimming: 5 bases; J trimming: 3 bases; junction bases outside the gene matches: 8. The CDR3 is made up of 16 amino acids. The V gene's germline CDR1 is SGHVS and CDR2 FQNEAQ.

The CDR3 here is CASRALMSASSYEQYF. The CDR3 coding sequence is TGTGCCAGCAGGGCCCTGATGAGCGCGAGCTCCTACGAGCAGTACTTC. The rearrangement links TRBV2 to TRBJ2-7; unclear D gene. The CDR3 sequence is 16 residues long. Germline CDR1 is SNHLY and CDR2 is FYNNEI. V lost 6 bases to trimming and J lost 0 bases, with 18 bases between them.

The rearrangement links TRBV5-1 to TRBJ2-7; a weak D match, TRBD1 (6 bases). The CDR3 contains 16 residues. The V gene lost 2 bases and the J gene lost 1 base, with 16 bases spanning the gap. Germline CDR1 and CDR2: SGHRS and YFSETQ. The CDR3: CASSFAPGTNSYEQYF. CDR3 sequence (DNA): TGCGCCAGCAGCTTTGCGCCCGGGACAAATTCCTACGAGCAGTACTTC. Using reference TRBV5-1 and TRBJ2-7 for the parts outside the CDR3, the full variable domain is KAGVTQTPRYLIKTRGQQVTLSCSPISGHRSVSWYQQTPGQGLQFLFEYFSETQRNKGNFPGRFSGRQFSNSRSEMNVSTLELGDSALYLCASSFAPGTNSYEQYFGPGTRLTVT.

This chain links TRBV7-9 with TRBJ2-3; possible D gene TRBD2, 5 bases. Germline lookup yields CDR1 SEHNR and CDR2 FQNEAQ (reference sequence). With 10 bases removed from V and 4 bases from J, the gap between germline ends came to 9 bases. The CDR3 length is 11 residues. The CDR3, as DNA: TGTGCCACAACACTAGCAGATACGCAGTATTTT. Protein product: CATTLADTQYF.

The chain links TRBV19 to TRBJ1-5, with 7 positions matching TRBD1. Germline lookup yields CDR1 LNHDA and CDR2 SQIVND (reference sequence). The V gene end was trimmed by 9 bases and the J gene end by 0 bases; junction bases not matched to a gene: 14. The CDR3 length is 17 residues. The CDR3 DNA follows: TGTGCCAGCATAGGGACAGACCGCTTTTATAGCAATCAGCCCCAGCATTTT. This encodes CASIGTDRFYSNQPQHF. The variable domain in full, completed from reference TRBV19 and TRBJ1-5, reads DGGITQSPKYLFRKEGQNVTLSCEQNLNHDAMYWYRQDPGQGLRLIYYSQIVNDFQKGDIAEGYSVSREKKESFPLTVTSAQKNPTAFYLCASIGTDRFYSNQPQHFGDGTRLSIL.

This chain uses TRBV5-1 with TRBJ1-2, with no clear D. CDR1 and CDR2 (germline): SGHRS, YFSETQ. V lost 0 bases and J 4 bases, leaving 4 bases between the germline ends. CDR3 length: 12 residues. The CDR3 loop is CASSLDFYGYTF. The CDR3 DNA is TGCGCCAGCAGCTTGGACTTCTATGGCTACACCTTC.

The chain is built from TRBV6-1 and TRBJ1-2; 8 nucleotides agree with TRBD1. Unmatched junction bases numbered 2, after V lost 4 bases and J lost 1 base. The CDR3 is 14 residues long. The germline V gene has CDR1 MNHNS and CDR2 SASEGT. The CDR3 loop is CASSADRGNYGYTF. CDR3 sequence (DNA): TGTGCCAGCAGTGCTGACAGGGGTAACTATGGCTACACCTTC.

V and J are TRBV6-1 and TRBJ1-5; possibly TRBD1 for D (6 bases). The CDR3 totals 14 residues. CDR1 is MNHNS, CDR2 SASEGT, per germline. Between the trimmed V and J ends, which lost 6 bases and 3 bases, there was a span of 12 bases. CDR3 protein: CASRGGGSNQPQHF. CDR3 nucleotide sequence: TGTGCCAGCAGGGGAGGGGGTTCCAATCAGCCCCAGCATTTT.

The chain is built from TRBV6-1 and TRBJ2-7; 9 bases map to TRBD2. J lost 4 bases, V lost 2 bases, and 6 bases had no gene match. This CDR3 comprises 15 residues. CDR1 is MNHNS, CDR2 SASEGT, per germline. The CDR3 DNA sequence: TGTGCCAGCAGTGAATCCTATAGCGGGGGATACGAGCAGTACTTC. It specifies CASSESYSGGYEQYF.

The rearrangement joins TRBV19 to TRBJ2-7; D might be TRBD2 (7 bases). The V and J ends lost 7 bases and 6 bases respectively, with 16 bases between them. The CDR3 loop spans 13 amino acids. Germline-derived CDR1 and CDR2 are LNHDA and SQIVND (reference sequence). This CDR3 reads CASTGGGAGEQYF. For the CDR3, the DNA is TGTGCCAGTACCGGTGGGGGGGCCGGCGAGCAGTACTTC.

The chain carries TRBV5-4 and TRBJ2-2; 10 nucleotides line up with TRBD1. In germline, CDR1 is SGHNT, CDR2 YYREEE (reference sequence). The junction had 12 bases not matched to a gene; V was cut back by 4 bases and J by 3 bases. CDR3 length: 18 amino acids. In DNA, the CDR3 is TGTGCCAGCAGCGTCCGGGACAGGGGCAGGTGGGACACCGGGGAGCTGTTTTTT. Amino acids: CASSVRDRGRWDTGELFF.

The rearrangement uses TRBV29-1 and TRBJ1-2, with D maybe TRBD1 (5 bases). With 6 bases removed from V and 8 bases from J, the gap between germline ends came to 22 bases. CDR3 size: 14 residues. CDR1 and CDR2 from the germline V gene are SQVTM and ANQGSEA. DNA for the CDR3: TGCAGCGTGGGACTACAGACCCACCGTGGAGGCTACACCTTC. It is translated as CSVGLQTHRGGYTF.